The 30 T cell receptor beta chains presented below share a single source sample, sequenced in a study of OX40 agonist ivuxolimab in advanced cancers. The repertoire was sequenced with immunoSEQ multiplex PCR; TCRdb's copy has only in-frame clones and lacks some. This sample yields 75,000 to 90,000 clones, of which roughly 84% are seen a single time; 7.3% belongs to the top ten. The sample consisted of CD4+ or CD8+ T cells sorted from blood, taken in a trial of the OX40 agonist ivuxolimab. The source of these receptors is an adult with an advanced solid tumor such as melanoma, head and neck, liver or kidney cancer.

The V call is TRBV7-9, the J call TRBJ2-1; perhaps D is TRBD1 or TRBD2 (5 bases each). This CDR3 has 12 residues. The germline gives CDR1 SEHNR, CDR2 FQNEAQ (reference sequence). The V end was cut by 5 bases, the J end by 7 bases, with 9 bases between. The CDR3 sequence: CASSQRGNEQFF. CDR3 DNA sequence: TGTGCCAGCAGCCAGAGGGGTAATGAGCAGTTCTTC.

This clone was observed a single time. The chain has TRBV7-3 and TRBJ2-1; 13 positions match TRBD2. The CDR3 has 15 residues. The germline CDR1 and CDR2 sequences are SGHTA and FQGTGA. V was clipped by 4 bases and J by 9 bases; unmatched bases: 6. The CDR3, as DNA: TGTGCCAGCAGCTCCACTAGCGGGAGGGCGGGTGAGCAGTTCTTC. It yields the protein CASSSTSGRAGEQFF.

This clone was observed a few times. The germline gene is not matched at one end of the junction; a read error may be the cause. The V and J genes are TRBV7-7 and TRBJ2-7; D tentatively fits TRBD1 or TRBD2 (5 bases each). This CDR3 region has 13 residues. Germline CDR1 SSHAT, CDR2 FNYEAQ (reference sequence). CDR3 bases: TGTGCTAGCAGCTCCCAACTAGGGGACGAGCAGTACTTC. It codes for CASSSQLGDEQYF.

This sequence joins TRBV7-3 and TRBJ2-1; D remains ambiguous. This CDR3 spans 13 amino acids. Germline-derived CDR1 and CDR2 are SGHTA and FQGTGA. The V gene lost 5 bases and the J gene lost 6 bases, with 11 bases spanning the gap. CDR3 protein: CASSASLFNEQFF. The CDR3 region has the DNA TGTGCCAGCAGCGCATCATTGTTCAATGAGCAGTTCTTC.

V and J are TRBV19 and TRBJ2-4; perhaps TRBD2 as D (5 bases). Deletions cut 3 bases from V and 0 bases from J, with 9 bases between. Germline CDR1 LNHDA, CDR2 SQIVND (reference sequence). The CDR3 has 15 residues. Here the CDR3 DNA reads TGTGCCAGTAGTATCCCTGGACTAGCCAAAAACATTCAGTACTTC. Translating gives CASSIPGLAKNIQYF. The full variable domain, in which reference TRBV19 and TRBJ2-4 provide the parts outside the CDR3, is DGGITQSPKYLFRKEGQNVTLSCEQNLNHDAMYWYRQDPGQGLRLIYYSQIVNDFQKGDIAEGYSVSREKKESFPLTVTSAQKNPTAFYLCASSIPGLAKNIQYFGAGTRLSVL.

This rearrangement joins TRBV7-3 to TRBJ1-6; possibly TRBD1 for D (5 bases). Trimming took off 5 bases at V and 8 bases at J, with 10 bases between the two ends. Per the germline V gene, CDR1 is SGHTA and CDR2 is FQGTGA. The CDR3 runs 13 residues. Here the CDR3 DNA reads TGTGCCAGCAGCCCCCGGGACGATTCACCCCTCCACTTT. Amino acid sequence: CASSPRDDSPLHF. Together with reference TRBV7-3 and TRBJ1-6, the CDR3 gives the full variable domain: GAGVSQTPSNKVTEKGKYVELRCDPISGHTALYWYRQSLGQGPEFLIYFQGTGAADDSGLPNDRFFAVRPEGSVSTLKIQRTERGDSAVYLCASSPRDDSPLHFGNGTRLTVT.

This chain joins TRBV27 and TRBJ1-2; a possible D gene is TRBD1 (6 bases). The germline V and J ends were trimmed by 4 bases and 0 bases, with 9 bases remaining between them. This CDR3 region has 14 residues. Germline CDR1 is MNHEY and CDR2 is SMNVEV (reference sequence). CDR3 amino acids: CASSSAGANYGYTF. The CDR3 bases are TGTGCCAGCAGTTCGGCAGGGGCTAACTATGGCTACACCTTC.

The chain is built from TRBV6-5 and TRBJ2-2; weak D call: TRBD2 (5 bases). V gave up 8 bases and J gave up 0 bases, with 10 bases separating them. The CDR3 totals 14 residues. The germline CDR1 and CDR2 sequences are MNHEY and SVGAGI. CDR3 coding DNA: TGTGCCAGCCGCGAGGGCTCGAACACCGGGGAGCTGTTTTTT. Its protein is CASREGSNTGELFF.

This clone was seen a single time. V and J are TRBV19 and TRBJ1-5, with 7 nucleotides matching TRBD1. CDR1 is LNHDA, CDR2 SQIVND, per germline (reference sequence). The CDR3 has 15 amino acids. The junction had 3 bases not matched to a gene; V was cut back by 1 base and J by 3 bases. The chain's CDR3 is CASSIGDRDNQPQHF. The DNA for the CDR3 is TGTGCCAGTAGTATAGGTGACAGGGACAATCAGCCCCAGCATTTT. Using reference TRBV19 and TRBJ1-5 for the parts outside the CDR3, the full variable domain is DGGITQSPKYLFRKEGQNVTLSCEQNLNHDAMYWYRQDPGQGLRLIYYSQIVNDFQKGDIAEGYSVSREKKESFPLTVTSAQKNPTAFYLCASSIGDRDNQPQHFGDGTRLSIL.

This sequence joins TRBV7-9 and TRBJ1-1, with D perhaps matching TRBD1 (6 bases). Trimming pared 3 bases from V and 4 bases from J, leaving 12 bases between. Germline V lookup: CDR1 SEHNR, CDR2 FQNEAQ (reference sequence). CDR3 length equals 14 residues. Here the CDR3 reads CASSFQGTVTEAFF. CDR3 bases: TGTGCCAGCAGCTTCCAGGGGACGGTCACTGAAGCTTTCTTT.

The chain has TRBV5-6 and TRBJ2-7; D remains unclear. The CDR3 runs 13 residues. Germline values: CDR1 SGHDT, CDR2 YYEEEE. Trimming removed 2 bases from V and 2 bases from J, with 8 bases in between. The CDR3 reads CASSFFPPYEQYF. Written as DNA, the CDR3 is TGTGCCAGCAGCTTCTTCCCCCCCTACGAGCAGTACTTC.

The gene calls are TRBV14 and TRBJ2-1; D perhaps matches TRBD2 (6 bases). V lost 1 base to trimming and J lost 10 bases, with 11 bases between them. The germline gives CDR1 SGHDN, CDR2 FVKESK. The CDR3 covers 13 residues. Written as DNA, the CDR3 is TGTGCCAGCAGCCAAGGGAGGGGTACAGAGCAGTTCTTC. The encoded protein is CASSQGRGTEQFF.

V is TRBV25-1 and J is TRBJ2-1; D is tentatively TRBD1 or TRBD2 (5 bases each). V dropped 8 bases and J dropped 5 bases, with 13 bases sitting between them. Germline V gene lookup returns CDR1 MGHDK and CDR2 SYGVNS. The CDR3 length is 13 residues. CDR3 nucleotide sequence: TGTGCCAGCTCCAACATGGGGGACAATGAGCAGTTCTTC. Encoded protein: CASSNMGDNEQFF. The full variable domain, completed using reference TRBV25-1 and TRBJ2-1, is EADIYQTPRYLVIGTGKKITLECSQTMGHDKMYWYQQDPGMELHLIHYSYGVNSTEKGDLSSESTVSRIRTEHFPLTLESARPSHTSQYLCASSNMGDNEQFFGPGTRLTVL.

The V call is TRBV19, the J call TRBJ1-5, with a possible D match to TRBD1 (5 bases). There are 17 residues in the CDR3. Trimming took 4 bases from V and 4 from J, leaving 20 bases between them. The germline V gene has CDR1 LNHDA and CDR2 SQIVND (reference sequence). The CDR3 region has the DNA TGTGCCAGTAGTACCGAACCTGGCCAGGGAAGAAATCAGCCCCAGCATTTT. Translating gives CASSTEPGQGRNQPQHF.

This chain uses TRBV6-1 with TRBJ2-7, with 7 bases lining up with TRBD1. Germline loops: CDR1 MNHNS, CDR2 SASEGT. After removal of 5 bases from V and 3 bases from J, the junction contained 10 bases not matched to a gene. This CDR3 is 15 amino acids long. CDR3 in amino acids: CASSKIRDSYYEQYF. For the CDR3, the DNA is TGTGCCAGCAGTAAAATACGGGACAGTTACTACGAGCAGTACTTC.

The chain has TRBV18 and TRBJ1-4, with D tentatively TRBD1 (5 bases). The CDR3 length is 15 residues. Trimming shortened V by 2 bases and J by 3 bases, and 10 bases separated the two germline ends. Germline lookup yields CDR1 KGHSH and CDR2 LQKENI. CDR3 DNA: TGTGCCAGCTCACCAAAAGGGGCAGCTAATGAAAAACTGTTTTTT. Translation: CASSPKGAANEKLFF.

This chain links TRBV19 with TRBJ2-7; 10 bases match TRBD2. The CDR3 loop spans 15 amino acids. J lost 4 bases, V lost 3 bases, and 6 bases had no gene match. Germline V gene lookup returns CDR1 LNHDA and CDR2 SQIVND (reference sequence). The CDR3 DNA follows: TGTGCCAGTAGTATTAATAGCGGGGGGATTTACGAGCAGTACTTC. It encodes CASSINSGGIYEQYF.

This chain connects TRBV20-1 to TRBJ1-1; D remains unclear. CDR1 and CDR2 (germline): DFQATT, SNEGSKA (reference sequence). The CDR3 length is 11 residues. V shed 1 base and J shed 7 bases, with 7 bases lying between them. The CDR3 DNA reads TGCAGTGCTAGAGCGGATCTTGAAGCTTTCTTT. Amino acids: CSARADLEAFF.

The V and J genes are TRBV7-8 and TRBJ1-4; D not certain. Per the germline V gene, CDR1 is SGHVS and CDR2 is FQNEAQ. V was shortened by 4 bases and J by 1 base, with 16 bases between the two germline ends. This CDR3 has 17 amino acids. CDR3 nucleotides: TGTGCCAGCAGCTCCCCTGATGACGGGGTAACTAATGAAAAACTGTTTTTT. This gives the protein CASSSPDDGVTNEKLFF.

This clone came up a few times. The chain links TRBV4-2 to TRBJ2-1; 13 nucleotides align to TRBD2. After removal of 0 bases from V and 9 bases from J, the junction contained 11 bases not matched to a gene. Germline V gene data show CDR1 as LGHNA and CDR2 as YNFKEQ. The CDR3 has 18 residues. CDR3 DNA sequence: TGTGCCAGCAGCCAAGATTGGACCACTAGCGGGGGGGCCCGTGAGCAGTTCTTC. Translation gives CASSQDWTTSGGAREQFF.

This clone was picked up one time. V usage is TRBV9 and J usage is TRBJ1-2; TRBD1 agrees at 7 bases. The CDR3 extends over 16 amino acids. Germline V gene data show CDR1 as SGDLS and CDR2 as YYNGEE. Trimming cost V 4 bases and J 0 bases; bases outside gene matches: 9. Written as DNA, the CDR3 is TGTGCCAGCAGCCCCCGACAGGGTTCAGCTAACTATGGCTACACCTTC. Translating it yields CASSPRQGSANYGYTF.

A few counts support this clone. This rearrangement joins TRBV2 to TRBJ1-1; D is possibly TRBD1 (5 bases). V was trimmed by 3 bases and J by 11 bases, leaving 22 bases between them. This CDR3 contains 15 residues. The germline V gene has CDR1 SNHLY and CDR2 FYNNEI. The CDR3 DNA sequence: TGTGCCAGCAGTGACAGGGTATGGGTCGGAAACCGGGCTTTCTTT. The encoded protein is CASSDRVWVGNRAFF. Full variable domain (rest looked up from reference TRBV2 and TRBJ1-1): EPEVTQTPSHQVTQMGQEVILRCVPISNHLYFYWYRQILGQKVEFLVSFYNNEISEKSEIFDDQFSVERPDGSNFTLKIRSTKLEDSAMYFCASSDRVWVGNRAFFGQGTRLTVV.

V gene TRBV18 combines with J gene TRBJ2-1; 8 nucleotides align to TRBD2. J gave up 2 bases and V 3 bases, and 3 bases lay outside the gene matches. The germline V gene encodes CDR1 KGHSH and CDR2 LQKENI. CDR3 size: 15 residues. The CDR3 coding sequence is TGTGCCAGCTCACCGGGACTAGACCCCTACAATGAGCAGTTCTTC. Its protein product is CASSPGLDPYNEQFF.

This chain joins TRBV7-2 and TRBJ2-5, with 16 bases aligning to TRBD2. The CDR3 covers 16 residues. The germline V gene encodes CDR1 SGHTA and CDR2 FQGNSA. The J segment lost 5 bases and the V segment lost 4 bases, leaving 4 bases of the junction unmatched. The CDR3 here is CASSWGLAGGRETQYF. DNA of the CDR3: TGTGCCAGCAGCTGGGGACTAGCGGGAGGGCGGGAGACCCAGTACTTC.

The chain joins TRBV7-9 to TRBJ1-5; D not resolved. The V gene's germline CDR1 is SEHNR and CDR2 FQNEAQ (reference sequence). With 1 base removed from V and 3 bases from J, the gap between germline ends came to 4 bases. The CDR3 totals 13 residues. Here the CDR3 reads CASSLGFNQPQHF. The CDR3 DNA reads TGTGCCAGCAGCTTAGGGTTCAATCAGCCCCAGCATTTT.

CDR3 nucleotides: TGTGCCAGTAGTATAGGCCGGACAGGGAACACCGGGGAGCTGTTTTTT. Its protein product is CASSIGRTGNTGELFF. The chain is built from TRBV19 and TRBJ2-2, with 7 nucleotides matching TRBD1. The trim removed 1 base at V and 1 base at J, leaving 3 bases unmatched. This CDR3 is 16 amino acids long. Germline V gene data show CDR1 as LNHDA and CDR2 as SQIVND (reference sequence).

CDR3 DNA sequence: TGTGCCAGCACCGGGGTGGCAGGGTCCTTTGGCACTGAAGCTTTCTTT. As protein: CASTGVAGSFGTEAFF. This chain links TRBV7-9 with TRBJ1-1; D possibly corresponds to TRBD1 (5 bases). This CDR3 comprises 16 residues. V was clipped by 7 bases and J by 4 bases, with 22 bases between them. Germline CDR1 SEHNR, CDR2 FQNEAQ (reference sequence). Using reference TRBV7-9 and TRBJ1-1 for the parts outside the CDR3, the full variable domain is DTGVSQNPRHKITKRGQNVTFRCDPISEHNRLYWYRQTLGQGPEFLTYFQNEAQLEKSRLLSDRFSAERPKGSFSTLEIQRTEQGDSAMYLCASTGVAGSFGTEAFFGQGTRLTVV.

CDR3 amino acids: CASRLSYEQYF. The CDR3, as DNA: TGTGCCAGCAGATTATCCTACGAGCAGTACTTC. V and J are TRBV6-5 and TRBJ2-7; D is ambiguous. Trimming took 6 bases from V and 1 from J, leaving 4 bases between them. Germline CDR1 and CDR2: MNHEY and SVGAGI. There are 11 residues in the CDR3.

The CDR3 bases are TGCGCCAGCAGCCAAGGGGACAGGGGTTACAATGAGCAGTTCTTC. Translating it yields CASSQGDRGYNEQFF. V is TRBV4-1 and J is TRBJ2-1; 10 bases are a match to TRBD1. V was pared by 1 base and J by 4 bases, with 1 base of the junction left unmatched. Looked up from germline, CDR1 is MGHRA and CDR2 is YSYEKL. This CDR3 region has 15 residues.

This clone was counted a single time. Written as DNA, the CDR3 is TGTGCCTGGGCAGGGGGCGGCGAGAATTCACCCCTCCACTTT. Translated: CAWAGGGENSPLHF. This rearrangement joins TRBV30 to TRBJ1-6, with 8 bases that match TRBD1. The CDR3 has 14 residues. Germline assignment: CDR1 GTSNPN and CDR2 SVGIG (reference sequence). The V and J ends lost 5 bases and 7 bases, in that order; junction bases with no gene match: 7. Complete variable domain (other parts from reference TRBV30 and TRBJ1-6): SQTIHQWPATLVQPVGSPLSLECTVEGTSNPNLYWYRQAAGRGLQLLFYSVGIGQISSEVPQNLSASRPQDRQFILSSKKLLLSDSGFYLCAWAGGGENSPLHFGNGTRLTVT.